A selection of T cell receptor beta chains follows, all from one sample in a study of cytotoxic CD8 clonotypes in ibrutinib-treated CLL. Here immunoSEQ multiplex PCR was the method, and the copy in TCRdb shows in-frame clones only, minus some. The sample yields around 250,000 clones, 70% seen once. Sequences were derived from PBMCs, sampled after 24 months of ibrutinib treatment. These TCRs come from a human donor with chronic lymphocytic leukemia. Each CDR3 is given with its conserved first and last residue. The order of the fields is clone size, V gene, J gene, D gene, CDR3 protein, CDR3 DNA. A D gene is named only where the DNA matches it firmly. Where a row states a size, it is once, few, many or the class of an expanded clone; other rows omit it.

abundance: once; v_gene: TRBV9; j_gene: TRBJ2-7; d_gene: .; CDR3aa: CASSADSRNEQYF; CDR3nt: TGTGCCAGCAGCGCCGACAGTCGCAACGAGCAGTACTTC
abundance: .; v_gene: TRBV28; j_gene: TRBJ2-3; d_gene: .; CDR3aa: CASTRLTPDTQYF; CDR3nt: TGTGCCAGCACCCGTCTTACTCCAGATACGCAGTATTTT
abundance: .; v_gene: TRBV6-6; j_gene: TRBJ2-7; d_gene: TRBD1; CDR3aa: CASTQPGQIYEQYF; CDR3nt: TGTGCCAGCACTCAGCCGGGACAGATCTACGAGCAGTACTTC
abundance: .; v_gene: TRBV6-6; j_gene: TRBJ1-1; d_gene: .; CDR3aa: CASQTARSEGTEAFF; CDR3nt: TGTGCCAGCCAAACCGCGAGGAGTGAAGGCACTGAAGCTTTCTTT
abundance: .; v_gene: TRBV29-1; j_gene: TRBJ1-5; d_gene: TRBD1; CDR3aa: CSVVGDGTGWNQPQHF; CDR3nt: TGCAGCGTTGTGGGAGACGGGACAGGGTGGAATCAGCCCCAGCATTTT
abundance: .; v_gene: TRBV27; j_gene: TRBJ2-7; d_gene: TRBD1; CDR3aa: CASSFLGTGGEQYF; CDR3nt: TGTGCCAGCAGTTTTCTAGGGACAGGGGGCGAGCAGTACTTC
abundance: few; v_gene: TRBV9; j_gene: TRBJ2-1; d_gene: TRBD2; CDR3aa: CASSVTSGTGNEQFF; CDR3nt: TGTGCCAGCAGCGTGACTAGCGGGACGGGCAATGAGCAGTTCTTC
abundance: .; v_gene: TRBV7-8; j_gene: TRBJ1-1; d_gene: TRBD1; CDR3aa: CASSTTGVGSGDTEAFF; CDR3nt: TGTGCCAGCAGCACAACAGGGGTAGGGTCGGGGGACACTGAAGCTTTCTTT
abundance: few; v_gene: TRBV7-9; j_gene: TRBJ2-1; d_gene: .; CDR3aa: CASSSERPGDEQFF; CDR3nt: TGTGCCAGCAGCTCCGAGCGTCCCGGCGATGAGCAGTTCTTC
abundance: once; v_gene: TRBV5-4; j_gene: TRBJ1-1; d_gene: .; CDR3aa: CASSLERGTEAFF; CDR3nt: TGTGCCAGCAGCTTGGAAAGGGGGACTGAAGCTTTCTTT
abundance: .; v_gene: TRBV4-1; j_gene: TRBJ2-7; d_gene: .; CDR3aa: CASSQEGLAVPPYEQYF; CDR3nt: TGCGCCAGCAGCCAAGAAGGCTTAGCGGTGCCGCCTTACGAGCAGTACTTC
abundance: .; v_gene: TRBV11-2; j_gene: TRBJ1-5; d_gene: .; CDR3aa: CASSFWRNQPQHF; CDR3nt: TGTGCCAGCAGCTTTTGGAGGAATCAGCCCCAGCATTTT
abundance: .; v_gene: TRBV9; j_gene: TRBJ2-1; d_gene: .; CDR3aa: CASSRSGPHNEQFF; CDR3nt: TGTGCCAGCAGTCGTTCGGGACCTCACAATGAGCAGTTCTTC
abundance: few; v_gene: TRBV30; j_gene: TRBJ2-7; d_gene: .; CDR3aa: CAWRRDHYEQYF; CDR3nt: TGTGCCTGGAGGCGAGATCACTACGAGCAGTACTTC
abundance: .; v_gene: TRBV27; j_gene: TRBJ1-2; d_gene: .; CDR3aa: CASSPQGYGYTF; CDR3nt: TGTGCCAGCAGCCCCCAGGGGTATGGCTACACCTTC
abundance: .; v_gene: TRBV6-4; j_gene: TRBJ1-2; d_gene: TRBD1; CDR3aa: CASSRAPGQGLYGYTF; CDR3nt: TGTGCCAGCAGTAGAGCCCCGGGACAGGGCCTCTATGGCTACACCTTC
abundance: .; v_gene: TRBV7-6; j_gene: TRBJ2-7; d_gene: TRBD2; CDR3aa: CASSLLAGGTYEQYF; CDR3nt: TGTGCCAGCAGCCTGTTAGCGGGAGGAACCTACGAGCAGTACTTC
abundance: .; v_gene: TRBV20-1; j_gene: TRBJ2-5; d_gene: .; CDR3aa: CSARDGETQYF; CDR3nt: TGCAGTGCTAGGGATGGAGAGACCCAGTACTTC
abundance: .; v_gene: TRBV9; j_gene: TRBJ2-1; d_gene: .; CDR3aa: CASSVENPAFEEQFF; CDR3nt: TGTGCCAGCAGCGTAGAAAACCCGGCTTTTGAGGAGCAGTTCTTC
abundance: .; v_gene: TRBV28; j_gene: TRBJ2-7; d_gene: TRBD2; CDR3aa: CASSLAGGSYEQYF; CDR3nt: TGTGCCAGCAGTTTGGCGGGAGGGTCCTACGAGCAGTACTTC
abundance: .; v_gene: TRBV29-1; j_gene: TRBJ1-2; d_gene: TRBD1; CDR3aa: CSFRTGKNYGYTF; CDR3nt: TGCAGCTTCCGGACAGGGAAGAACTATGGCTACACCTTC
abundance: .; v_gene: TRBV11-2; j_gene: TRBJ1-4; d_gene: .; CDR3aa: CASSLGTLGDEKLFF; CDR3nt: TGTGCCAGCAGCTTAGGGACTCTCGGAGATGAAAAACTGTTTTTT
abundance: .; v_gene: TRBV10-3; j_gene: TRBJ1-1; d_gene: .; CDR3aa: CASEGNTEAFF; CDR3nt: TGTGCCAGCGAGGGAAACACTGAAGCTTTCTTT
abundance: .; v_gene: TRBV5-1; j_gene: TRBJ2-1; d_gene: TRBD2; CDR3aa: CASRLAGVPREQFF; CDR3nt: TGCGCCAGCAGACTAGCGGGAGTGCCGCGGGAGCAGTTCTTC
abundance: .; v_gene: TRBV18; j_gene: TRBJ2-1; d_gene: TRBD1; CDR3aa: CASSPPVKTGAYNEQFF; CDR3nt: TGTGCCAGCTCACCACCGGTTAAGACAGGGGCCTACAATGAGCAGTTCTTC
abundance: .; v_gene: TRBV7-3; j_gene: TRBJ2-1; d_gene: .; CDR3aa: CASSLEGFDEQFF; CDR3nt: TGTGCCAGCAGCTTAGAAGGGTTCGATGAGCAGTTCTTC
abundance: .; v_gene: TRBV30; j_gene: TRBJ2-7; d_gene: .; CDR3aa: CAWSAPGETYEQYF; CDR3nt: TGTGCCTGGAGTGCACCAGGGGAAACCTACGAGCAGTACTTC